The 11 T cell receptor beta chains below come from one sample, sequenced in a study of shared clonotypes between healthy human individuals. Profiled with immunoSEQ multiplex PCR; TCRdb holds only in-frame clones, not every one. Among approximately 2.5 million clones, around 90% were seen once, and the ten largest hold over 0.12%. Sequencing was carried out using naive CD4+ T cells sorted from blood. As for subset: CD45RA+ positively selected. All receptors derive from a young man in good health.

The chain carries TRBV29-1 and TRBJ2-3; 11 bases map to TRBD2. The germline V gene encodes CDR1 SQVTM and CDR2 ANQGSEA. Unmatched junction bases numbered 8, after V lost 6 bases and J lost 0 bases. CDR3 length equals 16 residues. CDR3 DNA sequence: TGCAGCGTACCCGGACTAGCGGGCCTCAGCACAGATACGCAGTATTTT. Residues: CSVPGLAGLSTDTQYF.

V and J are TRBV28 and TRBJ1-3; TRBD1 matches 7 bases. Germline lookup yields CDR1 MDHEN and CDR2 SYDVKM. V lost 5 bases, J lost 0 bases, and 7 bases stayed unmatched. The CDR3 sequence is 16 residues long. The CDR3 DNA reads as TGTGCCAGCAGTCCCCGACAGGGTCTCTCTGGAAACACCATATATTTT. Residues: CASSPRQGLSGNTIYF. Complete variable domain (other parts from reference TRBV28 and TRBJ1-3): DVKVTQSSRYLVKRTGEKVFLECVQDMDHENMFWYRQDPGLGLRLIYFSYDVKMKEKGDIPEGYSVSREKKERFSLILESASTNQTSMYLCASSPRQGLSGNTIYFGEGSWLTVV.

This chain connects TRBV2 to TRBJ2-6; no definite D call. From germline, CDR1 is SNHLY and CDR2 FYNNEI. The CDR3 covers 19 residues. The V gene lost 1 base and the J gene lost 0 bases, with 16 bases spanning the gap. Here the CDR3 DNA reads TGTGCCAGCAGTGAAGGGCGAGCCTCACTAATCTCTGGGGCCAACGTCCTGACTTTC. Translated: CASSEGRASLISGANVLTF.

Of note for this clone: Other DNA sequences in this sample translate to the same CDR3. The V call is TRBV7-3, the J call TRBJ2-3; no firm D call. The V and J ends lost 5 bases and 0 bases respectively, with 9 bases between them. The CDR3 sequence is 14 residues long. Per the germline V gene, CDR1 is SGHTA and CDR2 is FQGTGA. CDR3 amino acids: CASSPGLSTDTQYF. The CDR3, as DNA: TGTGCCAGCAGCCCTGGGCTGAGCACAGATACGCAGTATTTT.

As regards this clone: This sample also contains other DNA sequences that code for the same CDR3. This chain connects TRBV4-1 to TRBJ1-4, with 7 bases aligning to TRBD1. This CDR3 comprises 14 residues. CDR1 and CDR2 (germline): MGHRA, YSYEKL. Unmatched junction bases numbered 4, after V lost 1 base and J lost 8 bases. The CDR3, as DNA: TGCGCCAGCAGCCAAGTTCAGGGGGGGGAAAAACTGTTTTTT. This codes for CASSQVQGGEKLFF.

The J gene is TRBJ2-5, the V gene TRBV19; 11 nucleotides match TRBD2. CDR1 LNHDA and CDR2 SQIVND come from the germline V gene (reference sequence). The CDR3 runs 14 residues. V gave up 4 bases and J gave up 3 bases; unmatched junction bases: 1. The CDR3 DNA follows: TGTGCCAGTAGTAGGGGACTAGCGGAAGAGACCCAGTACTTC. Encoded protein: CASSRGLAEETQYF.

V gene TRBV10-3 combines with J gene TRBJ2-7; 11 nucleotides line up with TRBD2. Trimming cost V 6 bases and J 2 bases; bases outside gene matches: 6. The length of the CDR3 is 15 residues. CDR1 ENHRY and CDR2 SYGVKD come from the germline V gene. CDR3 loop: CAISGLAGMTYEQYF. The CDR3 coding sequence is TGTGCCATCAGCGGACTAGCGGGTATGACCTACGAGCAGTACTTC.

This clone has more than one count but fewer than ten. Distinct nucleotide sequences in the sample also encode this CDR3. This CDR3 reads CASSRAGGSYEQYF. CDR3 bases: TGTGCCAGCTCACGGGCAGGGGGCTCCTACGAGCAGTACTTC. The rearrangement uses TRBV18 and TRBJ2-7, with 7 positions matching TRBD1. Trimming cost V 4 bases and J 0 bases; bases outside gene matches: 3. The germline gives CDR1 KGHSH, CDR2 LQKENI. CDR3 length: 14 residues.

V gene TRBV28 combines with J gene TRBJ1-2; perhaps TRBD1 as D (6 bases). CDR3 size: 16 residues. Trimming shortened V by 4 bases and J by 3 bases, and 18 bases separated the two germline ends. Germline V gives CDR1 MDHEN, CDR2 SYDVKM. The CDR3 is CASSSPGRGAYYGYTF. Written as DNA, the CDR3 is TGTGCCAGCAGTTCCCCGGGCCGGGGGGCGTACTATGGCTACACCTTC.

A word on this clone: Other DNA sequences in this sample translate to the same CDR3. The V and J genes are TRBV29-1 and TRBJ2-5; no firm D call. The CDR3 loop spans 11 amino acids. Germline values: CDR1 SQVTM, CDR2 ANQGSEA. V shed 3 bases and J shed 5 bases, with 7 bases lying between them. CDR3 nucleotides: TGCAGCGTTGACAGTCGGGAGACCCAGTACTTC. It yields the protein CSVDSRETQYF.

The V gene is TRBV2, the J gene TRBJ2-3, with D unresolved. The CDR3 consists of 12 residues. Germline lookup yields CDR1 SNHLY and CDR2 FYNNEI. V shed 7 bases and J shed 9 bases, with 14 bases lying between them. The CDR3 DNA sequence: TGTGCCAGCATTCGCGACACCCCCACGCAGTATTTT. Its translation is CASIRDTPTQYF.